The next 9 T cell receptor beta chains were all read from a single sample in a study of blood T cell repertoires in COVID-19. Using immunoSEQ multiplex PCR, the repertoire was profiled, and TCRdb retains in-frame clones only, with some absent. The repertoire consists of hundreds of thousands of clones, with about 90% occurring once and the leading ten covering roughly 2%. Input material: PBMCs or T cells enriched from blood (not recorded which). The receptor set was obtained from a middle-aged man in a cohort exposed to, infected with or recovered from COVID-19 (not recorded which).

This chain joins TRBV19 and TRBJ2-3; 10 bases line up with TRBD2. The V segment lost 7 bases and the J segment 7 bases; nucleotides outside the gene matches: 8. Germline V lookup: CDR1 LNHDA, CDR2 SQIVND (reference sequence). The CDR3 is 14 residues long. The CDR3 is CASKASGRSNTQYF. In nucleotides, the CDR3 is TGTGCCAGTAAGGCTAGCGGGAGATCGAATACGCAGTATTTT.

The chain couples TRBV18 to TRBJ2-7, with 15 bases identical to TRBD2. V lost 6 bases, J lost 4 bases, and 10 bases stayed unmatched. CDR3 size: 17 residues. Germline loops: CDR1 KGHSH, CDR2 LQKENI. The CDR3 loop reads CASSQGLAGGGAYEQYF. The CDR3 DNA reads TGTGCCAGCTCTCAGGGACTAGCGGGAGGAGGGGCTTACGAGCAGTACTTC.

CDR3 loop: CATSLAGNYNEQFF. Here the CDR3 DNA reads TGTGCCACCTCGTTAGCGGGAAACTACAATGAGCAGTTCTTC. The chain combines TRBV19 with TRBJ2-1, with 8 bases fitting TRBD2. The CDR3 loop spans 14 amino acids. V shed 10 bases and J 3 bases; nucleotides not matched to a gene: 8. CDR1 LNHDA and CDR2 SQIVND come from the germline V gene (reference sequence).

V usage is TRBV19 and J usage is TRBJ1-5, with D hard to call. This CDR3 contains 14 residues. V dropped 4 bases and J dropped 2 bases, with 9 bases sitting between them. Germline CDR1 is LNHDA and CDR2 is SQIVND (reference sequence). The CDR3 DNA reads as TGTGCCAGTAGTACGACATCCGGCAATCAGCCCCAGCATTTT. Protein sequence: CASSTTSGNQPQHF.

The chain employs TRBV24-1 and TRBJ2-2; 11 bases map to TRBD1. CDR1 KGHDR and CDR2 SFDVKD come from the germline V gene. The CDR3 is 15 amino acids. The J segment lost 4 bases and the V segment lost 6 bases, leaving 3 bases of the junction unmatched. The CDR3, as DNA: TGTGCCACCAGTAACGGACAGGGGGCCACCGGGGAGCTGTTTTTT. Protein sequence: CATSNGQGATGELFF.

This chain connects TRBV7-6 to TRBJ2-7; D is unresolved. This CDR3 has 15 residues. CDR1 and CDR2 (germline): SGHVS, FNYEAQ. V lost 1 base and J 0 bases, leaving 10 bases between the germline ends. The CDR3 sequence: CASSLGSGSSYEQYF. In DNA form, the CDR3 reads TGTGCCAGCAGCTTAGGGTCAGGTTCCTCCTACGAGCAGTACTTC.

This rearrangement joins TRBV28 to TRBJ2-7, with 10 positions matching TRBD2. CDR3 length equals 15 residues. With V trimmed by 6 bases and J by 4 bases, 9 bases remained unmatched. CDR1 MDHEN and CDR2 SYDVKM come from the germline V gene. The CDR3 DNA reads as TGTGCCAGCAGCCCCGCGGGACTAGCGACTTACGAGCAGTACTTC. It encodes CASSPAGLATYEQYF.

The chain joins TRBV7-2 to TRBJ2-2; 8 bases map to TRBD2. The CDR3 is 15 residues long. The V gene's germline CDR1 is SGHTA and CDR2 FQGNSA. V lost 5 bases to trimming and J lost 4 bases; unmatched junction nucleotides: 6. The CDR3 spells CASSPTGTSTGELFF. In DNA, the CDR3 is TGTGCCAGCAGCCCAACCGGGACTAGCACCGGGGAGCTGTTTTTT.

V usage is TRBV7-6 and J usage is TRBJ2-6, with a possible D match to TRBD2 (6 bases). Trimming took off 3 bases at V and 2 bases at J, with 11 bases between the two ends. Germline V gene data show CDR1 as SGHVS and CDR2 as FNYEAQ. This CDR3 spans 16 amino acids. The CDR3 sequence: CASSLRGGAGANVLTF. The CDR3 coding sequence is TGTGCCAGCAGCTTGAGGGGAGGCGCTGGGGCCAACGTCCTGACTTTC.